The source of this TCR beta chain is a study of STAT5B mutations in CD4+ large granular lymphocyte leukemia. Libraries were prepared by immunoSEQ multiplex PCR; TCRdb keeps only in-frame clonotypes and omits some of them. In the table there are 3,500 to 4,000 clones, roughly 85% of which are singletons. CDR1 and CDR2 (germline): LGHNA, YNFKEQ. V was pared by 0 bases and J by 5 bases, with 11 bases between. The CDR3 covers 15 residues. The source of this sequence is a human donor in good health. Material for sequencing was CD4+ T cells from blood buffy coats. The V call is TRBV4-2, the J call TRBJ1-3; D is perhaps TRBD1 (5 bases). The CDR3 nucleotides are TGTGCCAGCAGCCAAGAGCCGGGGCTTAGAAACACCATATATTTT. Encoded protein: CASSQEPGLRNTIYF.